The 21 T cell receptor beta chains given below trace back to one sample, sequenced in a study of CD8 T cells in ankylosing spondylitis. TCRdb ran MiXCR on the 5' RACE reads and lists one entry per CDR3 protein. The repertoire holds hundreds of thousands of distinct CDR3 sequences, with 7% to 10% as singletons. The specimen was blood, either unsorted or a sorted T cell fraction (not recorded which). These receptor sequences come from a female donor with ankylosing spondylitis or in good health (not recorded which).

On this clonotype: Possible read error: a much larger clone is one base away. This rearrangement joins TRBV6-1 to TRBJ2-7; D possibly corresponds to TRBD2 (6 bases). This CDR3 is 15 amino acids long. Germline loops: CDR1 MNHNS, CDR2 SASEGT. CDR3 protein: CASSESPGLSCEQYF. In DNA form, the CDR3 reads TGTGCCAGCAGTGAATCCCCGGGACTTTCCTGCGAGCAGTACTTC.

This clonotype was found many times. V is TRBV29-1 and J is TRBJ2-1; 10 nucleotides align to TRBD2. Trimming at V came to 6 bases and at J to 4 bases, leaving 6 bases not matched to a gene. The CDR3 covers 14 residues. In germline, CDR1 is SQVTM, CDR2 ANQGSEA. CDR3 coding DNA: TGCAGCGTCCGACTAGCGGGTGGTTACAATGAGCAGTTCTTC. Amino acid sequence: CSVRLAGGYNEQFF.

This clonotype was observed a few times. The chain employs TRBV5-1 and TRBJ2-2; 12 bases are shared with TRBD2. Trimming cost V 1 base and J 6 bases; bases outside gene matches: 4. This CDR3 has 16 amino acids. Germline CDR1 and CDR2: SGHRS and YFSETQ. The chain's CDR3 is CASSLTSGRRAGELFF. In DNA form, the CDR3 reads TGCGCCAGCAGCTTGACTAGCGGGAGGAGGGCCGGGGAGCTGTTTTTT.

At least ten counts were recorded for this clonotype. The chain couples TRBV20-1 to TRBJ2-1; 7 positions match TRBD2. This CDR3 spans 16 amino acids. The V segment lost 3 bases and the J segment 0 bases; nucleotides outside the gene matches: 8. CDR1 and CDR2 from the germline V gene are DFQATT and SNEGSKA (reference sequence). The CDR3 here is CSARPPGGSSYNEQFF. Written as DNA, the CDR3 is TGCAGTGCTAGGCCCCCCGGGGGGAGCTCCTACAATGAGCAGTTCTTC.

This clonotype was seen repeatedly, ten times or more. V usage is TRBV12-3 or TRBV12-4 and J usage is TRBJ2-1; D might be TRBD2 (5 bases). CDR3 length: 13 residues. With 7 bases removed from V and 0 bases from J, the gap between germline ends came to 7 bases. The CDR3 reads CASTGSSYNEQFF. DNA of the CDR3: TGTGCCAGCACGGGAAGCTCCTACAATGAGCAGTTCTTC.

The sample holds many counts of this clonotype. This chain joins TRBV5-1 and TRBJ2-3; no firm D call. CDR1 is SGHRS, CDR2 YFSETQ, per germline. V was pared by 7 bases and J by 0 bases, with 15 bases between. This CDR3 spans 15 amino acids. The CDR3 loop reads CASFSTPTSTDTQYF. CDR3 nucleotide sequence: TGCGCCAGCTTTTCGACGCCAACTAGCACAGATACGCAGTATTTT.

This clonotype was seen at least ten times. V and J are TRBV20-1 and TRBJ2-1, with 7 bases matching TRBD1. CDR1 DFQATT and CDR2 SNEGSKA come from the germline V gene (reference sequence). With 1 base clipped from V and 5 bases from J, the junction kept 8 bases outside the gene matches. The length of the CDR3 is 15 residues. Written as DNA, the CDR3 is TGCAGTGCTAGAGCGACAGGGTCGGTACACAATGAGCAGTTCTTC. Protein product: CSARATGSVHNEQFF.

This clonotype was seen at least ten times. The chain couples TRBV6-5 to TRBJ1-1, with D possibly TRBD1 on 5 matching bases. This CDR3 is built from 14 residues. Trimming took 7 bases from V and 3 from J, leaving 15 bases between them. From germline, CDR1 is MNHEY and CDR2 SVGAGI. The CDR3 spells CASKTLTADTEAFF. The CDR3 nucleotides read TGTGCCAGCAAAACCTTGACAGCAGACACTGAAGCTTTCTTT.

On this clonotype itself: A much larger clone lies one base from this, so it may be a read error. This rearrangement joins TRBV11-2 to TRBJ1-3; unclear D gene. This CDR3 is built from 15 residues. The V gene's germline CDR1 is SGHAT and CDR2 FQNNGV. V gave up 5 bases and J gave up 0 bases, with 11 bases separating them. CDR3 DNA: TGTGCCAGCAGCCCCGAGATCTGCTCTGGAAACACCATATATTTT. This translates into CASSPEICSGNTIYF.

Turning to this clonotype: One base away lies a much larger clone, so this may be a sequencing read error. The chain combines TRBV30 with TRBJ1-2, with no clear D. This CDR3 is built from 12 residues. Per germline, CDR1 GTSNPN and CDR2 SVGIG (reference sequence). V was cut by 6 bases and J by 8 bases, with 16 bases left in between. The CDR3 DNA sequence: TGTGCCTGCGAGGATAACCTTGGGGGCTACACCTTC. It codes for CACEDNLGGYTF.

The chain uses TRBV6-5 and TRBJ2-5; 9 nucleotides agree with TRBD2. Trimming removed 2 bases from V and 5 bases from J; junction bases left unmatched: 12. The germline V gene has CDR1 MNHEY and CDR2 SVGAGI. This CDR3 comprises 17 residues. In DNA form, the CDR3 reads TGTGCCAGCAGTTACCTGCCTAGCGGGAACTTTTTGGAGACCCAGTACTTC. It encodes CASSYLPSGNFLETQYF.

At least ten counts were recorded for this clonotype. This chain joins TRBV7-2 and TRBJ1-2; 8 nucleotides align to TRBD1. This CDR3 has 16 amino acids. CDR1 and CDR2 from the germline V gene are SGHTA and FQGNSA. V lost 1 base and J lost 4; bases outside the gene matches: 8. The CDR3 DNA reads as TGTGCCAGCAGCTTAGTATGGGGACAGGTCGCCTATGGCTACACCTTC. It specifies CASSLVWGQVAYGYTF.

The rearrangement uses TRBV29-1 and TRBJ1-5, with no clear D. The CDR3 runs 12 residues. V lost 4 bases and J lost 0, with 4 bases in between. CDR1 and CDR2 (germline): SQVTM, ANQGSEA. CDR3 loop: CSVGVSNQPQHF. CDR3 nucleotide sequence: TGCAGCGTTGGTGTTAGCAATCAGCCCCAGCATTTT.

This clonotype came up many times. The chain couples TRBV6-2 or TRBV6-3 to TRBJ1-2; D gene unclear. The CDR3 has 12 residues. Germline V gene sequence: CDR1 MNHEY, CDR2 SVGEGT. V was pared by 8 bases and J by 1 base, with 8 bases between. The CDR3 protein is CASESDNYGYTF. The CDR3 DNA reads TGTGCCAGCGAATCTGATAACTATGGCTACACCTTC.

V is TRBV7-9 and J is TRBJ2-4; D not resolved. This CDR3 is built from 17 residues. CDR1 SEHNR and CDR2 FQNEAQ come from the germline V gene (reference sequence). V was pared by 5 bases and J by 0 bases, with 17 bases between. The DNA for the CDR3 is TGTGCCAGCAGCGAACTAACCGAGATCGTAGCCAAAAACATTCAGTACTTC. Protein product: CASSELTEIVAKNIQYF.

This clonotype has more than one count but fewer than ten. This chain links TRBV4-2 with TRBJ1-2; D might be TRBD1 (6 bases). V lost 0 bases and J 6 bases, leaving 14 bases between the germline ends. This CDR3 contains 15 residues. Looked up from germline, CDR1 is LGHNA and CDR2 is YNFKEQ. The DNA for the CDR3 is TGTGCCAGCAGCCAAGATTACGGGGGCTTGGATGGCTACACCTTC. It codes for CASSQDYGGLDGYTF.

This clonotype has at least ten counts. CDR3 sequence reads: CAITGAQNTEAFF. The DNA for the CDR3 is TGTGCCATAACGGGGGCACAGAACACTGAAGCTTTCTTT. The chain has TRBV28 and TRBJ1-1; TRBD1 might be the D (6 bases). The germline V gene encodes CDR1 MDHEN and CDR2 SYDVKM. V lost 10 bases to trimming and J lost 1 base, with 13 bases between them. The CDR3 length is 13 residues.

This clonotype was recorded many times. The chain carries TRBV6-2 or TRBV6-3 and TRBJ2-7; 11 nucleotides agree with TRBD2. V was clipped by 4 bases and J by 7 bases; unmatched bases: 9. In germline, CDR1 is MNHEY, CDR2 SVGEGT. This CDR3 is built from 15 residues. CDR3: CASSLTSGTVGEQYF. The CDR3 nucleotides are TGTGCCAGCAGTTTGACTAGCGGGACGGTGGGGGAGCAGTACTTC.

This clonotype was seen at least ten times. In DNA form, the CDR3 reads TGTGCCAGCAGCTTAAAGGGGTACGGGACAGGGGATAAGGGCAATCAGCCCCAGCATTTT. As protein: CASSLKGYGTGDKGNQPQHF. J is TRBJ1-5 and V is TRBV7-7, with 10 bases that match TRBD1. The V and J ends lost 2 bases and 2 bases, in that order; junction bases with no gene match: 15. CDR3 size: 20 residues. CDR1 is SSHAT, CDR2 FNYEAQ, per germline (reference sequence).

This clonotype was counted ten times or more. The chain uses TRBV25-1 and TRBJ1-3; D is unclear. V shed 1 base and J shed 5 bases, with 6 bases lying between them. CDR3 size: 13 residues. Germline V gene sequence: CDR1 MGHDK, CDR2 SYGVNS. The CDR3 bases are TGTGCCAGCAGTGAATGGGCCCGAAACACCATATATTTT. Protein product: CASSEWARNTIYF.

In this sample, this clonotype turned up many times. The rearrangement uses TRBV5-1 and TRBJ2-7; D may be TRBD1 (6 bases). The germline V gene has CDR1 SGHRS and CDR2 YFSETQ. V gave up 4 bases and J gave up 5 bases, with 16 bases separating them. The CDR3 is 14 amino acids. DNA for the CDR3: TGCGCCAGCAGCCAGGACAGCTCGGTGGACGAGCAGTACTTC. This encodes CASSQDSSVDEQYF.